The clone carrying this T cell receptor (beta chain) was observed at least ten times. Its target is unknown. These data belong to a study of T cells in Graves' hyperthyroidism and ophthalmopathy. Notes on the study in general: For ophthalmopathy, model prediction preceded onset by a median about six months. Blood also carried most thyroid clonotypes expanded above 0.001. Stable hyperthyroidism was told apart from ophthalmopathy by a model built on 13 V-J features.

Clinical symptoms, serum thyroxine, TRAb, thyroid ultrasound and orbital computed tomography established diagnosis. What was amplified from RNA transcripts were TCR beta CDR3 regions. TCR CDR3 regions were first amplified by RT-PCR with HTBI primers. TCRdb analysed the multiplex PCR reads with MiXCR anew, one entry per CDR3 protein. The table records a few hundred thousand distinct CDR3 sequences, about 46% of them present only once. V lost 4 bases and J 5 bases, leaving 17 bases between the germline ends. Germline V gene data show CDR1 as LGHDT and CDR2 as YNNKEL (reference sequence). The length of the CDR3 is 15 residues.

V is TRBV3-1 and J is TRBJ2-5; the D is unclear. The sequenced material came from peripheral blood or thyroid tissue (not recorded which). The origin of this receptor is an adult woman with Graves' disease, either hyperthyroidism or ophthalmopathy (not recorded which). This CDR3 reads CASSLSQKLGETQYF. CDR3 nucleotides: TGTGCCAGCAGCCTTTCGCAGAAACTCGGGGAGACCCAGTACTTC.